This entry describes one T cell receptor beta chain. Other DNA sequences in this sample translate to the same CDR3. The source of the sample is a study of shared clonotypes between healthy human individuals. The wider study: Each donor's CD8 memory used one plate, CD8 naive two, each CD4 subset three.

Donation came from healthy HIV-negative adults that had no recent acute infections or vaccinations. The CDR3 is made up of 14 amino acids. V trimming: 5 bases; J trimming: 6 bases; junction bases outside the gene matches: 6. From germline, CDR1 is MDHEN and CDR2 SYDVKM. For sorted subsets, 150 to 250 ng DNA per replicate equaled about 30,000 T cell genomes. As processed by the authors: Quality scores were absent from the junction-only immunoSEQ sequences, so filtering differed. Measured with immunoSEQ multiplex PCR; TCRdb has only the in-frame clones, and not every one. Clone size and V and J calls were adopted from that table, with D and trimming inferred from the DNA. The repertoire holds 2 million to 2.5 million clones, with about 92% as singletons.

The clonotype originates from a man between 18 and 35 years old in good health. Some clones in this sample may be carry-over from other donors' samples. The sequenced sample consisted of naive CD4+ T cells from PBMCs. The subset is: CD45RA+ positively selected. J is TRBJ2-1 and V is TRBV28; TRBD2 matches 8 bases. Here the CDR3 DNA reads TGTGCCAGCAGTAGTGGGGGGACTAGCAATGAGCAGTTCTTC. This gives the protein CASSSGGTSNEQFF.